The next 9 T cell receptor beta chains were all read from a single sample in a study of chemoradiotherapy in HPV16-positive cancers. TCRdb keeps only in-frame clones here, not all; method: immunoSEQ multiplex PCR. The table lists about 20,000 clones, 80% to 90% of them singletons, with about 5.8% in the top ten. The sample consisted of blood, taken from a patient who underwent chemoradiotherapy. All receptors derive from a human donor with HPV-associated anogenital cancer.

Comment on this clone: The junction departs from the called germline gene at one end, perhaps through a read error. The CDR3 reads CASTRSTF. The CDR3 region has the DNA TGTGCCAGCACCCGTTCTACCTTT. This sequence joins TRBV9 and TRBJ1-1; D remains ambiguous. Germline values: CDR1 SGDLS, CDR2 YYNGEE. The CDR3 is 8 amino acids.

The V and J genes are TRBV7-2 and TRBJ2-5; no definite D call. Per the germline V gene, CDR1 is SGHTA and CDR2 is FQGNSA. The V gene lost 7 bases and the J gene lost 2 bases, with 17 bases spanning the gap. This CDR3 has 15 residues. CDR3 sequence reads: CASTGSSRNQETQYF. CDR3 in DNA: TGTGCCAGCACCGGGTCGTCGAGAAATCAAGAGACCCAGTACTTC.

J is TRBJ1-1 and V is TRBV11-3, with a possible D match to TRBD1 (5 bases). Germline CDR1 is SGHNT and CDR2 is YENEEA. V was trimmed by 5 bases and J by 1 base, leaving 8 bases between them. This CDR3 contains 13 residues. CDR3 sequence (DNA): TGTGCCAGCAGCCGCGGACAGAACACTGAAGCTTTCTTT. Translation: CASSRGQNTEAFF.

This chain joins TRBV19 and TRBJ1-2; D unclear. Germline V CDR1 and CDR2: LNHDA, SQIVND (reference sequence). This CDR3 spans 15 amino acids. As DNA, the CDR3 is TGTGCAGTAGTCCCTCCCCCAGACTGGGTCTATGGCTACACCTTC. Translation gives CAVVPPPDWVYGYTF. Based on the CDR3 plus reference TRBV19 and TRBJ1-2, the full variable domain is DGGITQSPKYLFRKEGQNVTLSCEQNLNHDAMYWYRQDPGQGLRLIYYSQIVNDFQKGDIAEGYSVSREKKESFPLTVTSAQKNPTAFYLCAVVPPPDWVYGYTFGSGTRLTVV.

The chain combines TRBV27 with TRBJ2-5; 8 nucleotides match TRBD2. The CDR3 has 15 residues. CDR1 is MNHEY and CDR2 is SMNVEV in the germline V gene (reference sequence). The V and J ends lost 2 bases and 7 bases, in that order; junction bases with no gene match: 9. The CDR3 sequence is CASSLNGLAVGTQYF. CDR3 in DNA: TGTGCCAGCAGTTTAAATGGACTAGCCGTAGGGACCCAGTACTTC.

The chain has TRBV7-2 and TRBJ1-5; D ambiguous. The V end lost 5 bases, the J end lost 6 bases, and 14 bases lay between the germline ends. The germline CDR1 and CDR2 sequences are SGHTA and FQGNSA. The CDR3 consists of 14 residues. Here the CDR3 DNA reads TGTGCCAGCAGCCCCAGAATTGCAGGTCAGCCCCAGCATTTT. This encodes CASSPRIAGQPQHF.

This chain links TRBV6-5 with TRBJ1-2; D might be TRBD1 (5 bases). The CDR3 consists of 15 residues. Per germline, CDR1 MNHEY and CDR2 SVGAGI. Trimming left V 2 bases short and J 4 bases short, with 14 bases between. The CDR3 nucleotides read TGTGCCAGCAGTTACGGGCAGGGCCTATTCTATGGCTACACCTTC. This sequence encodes CASSYGQGLFYGYTF.

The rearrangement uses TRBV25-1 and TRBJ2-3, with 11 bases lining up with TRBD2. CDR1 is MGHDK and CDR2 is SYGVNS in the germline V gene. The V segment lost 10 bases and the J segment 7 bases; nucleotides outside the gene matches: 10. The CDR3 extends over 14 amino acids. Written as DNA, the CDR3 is TGTGCCACTACGTCTAGCGGGGGGCTGTATACGCAGTATTTT. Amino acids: CATTSSGGLYTQYF.

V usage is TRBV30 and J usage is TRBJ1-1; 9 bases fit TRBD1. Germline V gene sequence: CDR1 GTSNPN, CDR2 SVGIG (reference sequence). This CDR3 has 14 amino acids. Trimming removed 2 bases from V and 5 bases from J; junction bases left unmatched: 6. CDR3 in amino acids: CAWSTGQGWTEAFF. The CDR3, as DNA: TGTGCCTGGAGTACAGGACAGGGGTGGACTGAAGCTTTCTTT. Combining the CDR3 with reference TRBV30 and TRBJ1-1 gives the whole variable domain SQTIHQWPATLVQPVGSPLSLECTVEGTSNPNLYWYRQAAGRGLQLLFYSVGIGQISSEVPQNLSASRPQDRQFILSSKKLLLSDSGFYLCAWSTGQGWTEAFFGQGTRLTVV.